This entry lists 27 T cell receptor beta chains sequenced from one sample in a study of Ad26.COV2.S vaccination and SARS-CoV-2 variants. The protocol was immunoSEQ multiplex PCR, while the TCRdb copy is restricted to in-frame clones and leaves out a portion. The repertoire holds roughly 350,000 clones, with approximately 86% as singletons. Treatment denoted: 15 to 20 received Ad26.COV2.S at low or high dose, single or two shots; five or six received placebo; per-sample allocation not given. Vaccine and placebo recipients were sampled on day 63 after the first injection. This specimen consisted of peripheral blood, obtained in a trial of Ad26.COV2.S vaccine versus placebo. All receptors come from a person aged 18-60 years who received the Ad26.COV2.S COVID-19 vaccine or a placebo.

This clone is a singleton in its sample. This chain links TRBV18 with TRBJ2-1, with D perhaps TRBD2 (6 bases). The CDR3 is 15 amino acids. The V end was cut by 3 bases, the J end by 0 bases, with 9 bases between. Per germline, CDR1 KGHSH and CDR2 LQKENI. CDR3 loop: CASSPPSASYNEQFF. The CDR3 DNA is TGTGCCAGCTCACCCCCTAGCGCCTCCTACAATGAGCAGTTCTTC. Supplemented by reference TRBV18 and TRBJ2-1, the full variable domain reads NAGVMQNPRHLVRRRGQEARLRCSPMKGHSHVYWYRQLPEEGLKFMVYLQKENIIDESGMPKERFSAEFPKEGPSILRIQQVVRGDSAAYFCASSPPSASYNEQFFGPGTRLTVL.

This clone is a singleton in its sample. The J gene is TRBJ1-2, the V gene TRBV7-2; 8 positions match TRBD1. The J segment lost 8 bases and the V segment lost 5 bases, leaving 13 bases of the junction unmatched. This CDR3 comprises 15 residues. Germline V gene lookup returns CDR1 SGHTA and CDR2 FQGNSA. The CDR3 here is CASSPDRASFDGYTF. The CDR3 region has the DNA TGTGCCAGCAGCCCGGACAGGGCGAGCTTTGACGGCTACACCTTC.

The chain joins TRBV6-5 to TRBJ2-3; 9 positions match TRBD1. This CDR3 has 14 residues. V shed 7 bases and J 5 bases; nucleotides not matched to a gene: 7. Germline CDR1 MNHEY, CDR2 SVGAGI. CDR3 nucleotides: TGTGCCAGCATTCTTACAGGGGGCTTAGATACGCAGTATTTT. Amino acid sequence: CASILTGGLDTQYF.

The chain links TRBV19 to TRBJ2-1; D may be TRBD2 (6 bases). The CDR3 length is 13 residues. Germline V gene sequence: CDR1 LNHDA, CDR2 SQIVND (reference sequence). V lost 5 bases, J lost 10 bases, and 15 bases lay in between. The CDR3 region is CASSFWTNREQFF. Here the CDR3 DNA reads TGTGCCAGTAGTTTTTGGACTAATCGCGAGCAGTTCTTC.

The chain carries TRBV7-9 and TRBJ2-3; the D gene is possibly TRBD2 (5 bases). Germline V gene sequence: CDR1 SEHNR, CDR2 FQNEAQ (reference sequence). The CDR3 extends over 16 amino acids. Trimming stripped 4 bases from V and 2 bases from J, with 16 bases between. CDR3 region: CASSSSPSRFTDTQYF. The CDR3 nucleotides are TGTGCCAGCAGCTCCAGCCCTAGCAGGTTCACAGATACGCAGTATTTT.

This chain uses TRBV4-1 with TRBJ2-4, with TRBD1 as a possible D gene (5 bases). Germline V gene lookup returns CDR1 MGHRA and CDR2 YSYEKL. The CDR3 loop spans 14 amino acids. Between the trimmed V and J ends, which lost 0 bases and 9 bases, there was a span of 12 bases. The CDR3 nucleotides are TGCGCCAGCAGCCAAGATTTTCAGGGTGCCATTCAGTACTTC. This sequence encodes CASSQDFQGAIQYF.

The chain employs TRBV6-5 and TRBJ2-3, with 11 bases aligning to TRBD2. Germline V lookup: CDR1 MNHEY, CDR2 SVGAGI. V was clipped by 8 bases and J by 0 bases; unmatched bases: 4. This CDR3 comprises 15 residues. CDR3 amino acids: CASGGLAVSTDTQYF. The CDR3 coding sequence is TGTGCCAGCGGGGGACTAGCGGTTAGCACAGATACGCAGTATTTT.

The chain joins TRBV7-9 to TRBJ2-7, with TRBD1 matching over 7 bases. This CDR3 has 14 amino acids. From germline, CDR1 is SEHNR and CDR2 FQNEAQ (reference sequence). Losses at the gene ends were 2 bases for V and 4 bases for J; bases not matched to a gene: 5. The CDR3 protein is CASSLSGGSYEQYF. CDR3 nucleotides: TGTGCCAGCAGCTTATCAGGGGGTTCTTACGAGCAGTACTTC.

This chain joins TRBV5-1 and TRBJ2-7; 7 bases line up with TRBD1. CDR1 and CDR2 from the germline V gene are SGHRS and YFSETQ. This CDR3 region has 16 residues. Trimming cost V 2 bases and J 4 bases; bases outside gene matches: 12. CDR3 coding DNA: TGCGCCAGCAGCTTACTGGACAGGACGTTTGGGTACGAGCAGTACTTC. Translating it yields CASSLLDRTFGYEQYF.

The table lists this clone with a few counts. The gene calls are TRBV5-1 and TRBJ1-1; D is undetermined. The V gene lost 0 bases and the J gene lost 1 base, with 10 bases spanning the gap. There are 15 residues in the CDR3. CDR1 and CDR2 from the germline V gene are SGHRS and YFSETQ. CDR3 protein: CASSLAGVRNTEAFF. The CDR3 DNA sequence: TGCGCCAGCAGCTTGGCCGGGGTGAGGAACACTGAAGCTTTCTTT.

The rearrangement links TRBV7-6 to TRBJ1-3, with a tentative D call TRBD1 (6 bases). The V and J ends lost 0 bases and 0 bases respectively, with 18 bases between them. The length of the CDR3 is 19 residues. Germline CDR1 reads SGHVS; CDR2 reads FNYEAQ. The CDR3 coding sequence is TGTGCCAGCAGCTTAGCCCTGCCGGGACAACTCAACTCTGGAAACACCATATATTTT. Translation gives CASSLALPGQLNSGNTIYF.

The chain recombines TRBV28 with TRBJ1-4, with D uncertain. The CDR3 contains 14 residues. The V gene lost 3 bases and the J gene lost 7 bases, with 12 bases spanning the gap. In germline, CDR1 is MDHEN, CDR2 SYDVKM. The DNA of the CDR3 is TGTGCCAGCAGTTTCGAGGGTCGGAGTGAAAAACTGTTTTTT. Its translation: CASSFEGRSEKLFF.

V and J are TRBV5-4 and TRBJ1-4, with 10 positions matching TRBD1. Germline V gene sequence: CDR1 SGHNT, CDR2 YYREEE (reference sequence). CDR3 length: 17 residues. V dropped 0 bases and J dropped 3; count of bases not matched to a gene: 5. This CDR3 reads CASSLAGTGAPNEKLFF. The CDR3 bases are TGTGCCAGCAGCTTGGCCGGGACAGGGGCGCCTAATGAAAAACTGTTTTTT.

The chain joins TRBV3-1 (or the pseudogene TRBV3-2) to TRBJ1-6; the match to TRBD1 covers 8 bases. Looked up from germline, CDR1 is LGHDT and CDR2 is YNNKEL (reference sequence). With 3 bases clipped from V and 7 bases from J, the junction kept 8 bases outside the gene matches. This CDR3 contains 16 residues. The CDR3 sequence: CASSQGWDRLNSPLHF. The CDR3 DNA sequence: TGTGCCAGCAGCCAGGGCTGGGACAGGCTAAATTCACCCCTCCACTTT.

This chain connects TRBV28 to TRBJ1-2; D not resolved. The CDR3 spans 17 residues. Per germline, CDR1 MDHEN and CDR2 SYDVKM. The ends were cut back, 5 bases at V and 5 bases at J, with 24 bases in the middle. The CDR3 region is CASSPYNSYIVPYGYTF. DNA of the CDR3: TGTGCCAGCAGTCCGTACAACTCATATATTGTTCCATATGGCTACACCTTC.

The chain uses TRBV19 and TRBJ1-5; 9 positions agree with TRBD1. From germline, CDR1 is LNHDA and CDR2 SQIVND (reference sequence). This CDR3 region has 15 residues. Germline trimming cut 11 bases from V and 0 bases from J; bases unmatched to any gene: 8. CDR3 sequence reads: CASEDRGYSNQPQHF. The CDR3 DNA follows: TGTGCCTCGGAGGACAGGGGATATAGCAATCAGCCCCAGCATTTT.

The rearrangement uses TRBV27 and TRBJ1-1, with 9 bases fitting TRBD1. The germline gives CDR1 MNHEY, CDR2 SMNVEV (reference sequence). The CDR3 totals 16 residues. V lost 2 bases to trimming and J lost 0 bases; unmatched junction nucleotides: 4. CDR3 sequence reads: CASSLLDRGMNTEAFF. The CDR3 region has the DNA TGTGCCAGCAGTTTACTGGACAGGGGTATGAACACTGAAGCTTTCTTT.

Here the CDR3 reads CASSAPGVWKGYTF. CDR3 DNA: TGTGCCAGCAGTGCCCCAGGGGTGTGGAAGGGCTACACCTTC. V and J are TRBV28 and TRBJ1-2, with D perhaps matching TRBD1 (6 bases). There are 14 residues in the CDR3. Deletions cut 5 bases from V and 8 bases from J, with 18 bases between. Germline-derived CDR1 and CDR2 are MDHEN and SYDVKM.

The J gene is TRBJ2-1, the V gene TRBV5-1, with D perhaps matching TRBD2 (6 bases). V was trimmed by 4 bases and J by 0 bases, leaving 14 bases between them. CDR1 SGHRS and CDR2 YFSETQ come from the germline V gene. The CDR3 extends over 16 amino acids. This CDR3 is CASSRDSLSSYNEQFF. The CDR3 DNA is TGCGCCAGCAGCCGGGACTCGCTAAGCTCCTACAATGAGCAGTTCTTC.

The rearrangement links TRBV6-5 to TRBJ2-5; D is uncertain. The CDR3 contains 12 residues. V was shortened by 7 bases and J by 3 bases, with 9 bases between the two germline ends. From germline, CDR1 is MNHEY and CDR2 SVGAGI. CDR3 nucleotides: TGTGCCAGCATAGGGTTTAAAGAGACCCAGTACTTC. Its protein is CASIGFKETQYF.

The count of this clone is one. The chain recombines TRBV6-5 with TRBJ1-1; 7 nucleotides match TRBD1. CDR3 length equals 15 residues. The germline V gene has CDR1 MNHEY and CDR2 SVGAGI. V lost 5 bases to trimming and J lost 0 bases; unmatched junction nucleotides: 6. Here the CDR3 reads CASSLQGIMNTEAFF. The CDR3 DNA is TGTGCCAGCAGTCTACAGGGGATCATGAACACTGAAGCTTTCTTT.

The chain combines TRBV18 with TRBJ1-1; 7 bases align to TRBD1. The CDR3 covers 16 residues. Looked up from germline, CDR1 is KGHSH and CDR2 is LQKENI. The V and J ends lost 3 bases and 5 bases, in that order; junction bases with no gene match: 12. CDR3 sequence reads: CASSPLRPTGRTEAFF. The CDR3 DNA sequence: TGTGCCAGCTCACCTCTCCGCCCGACAGGGCGGACTGAAGCTTTCTTT.

The V and J genes are TRBV18 and TRBJ2-1, with 11 bases matching TRBD2. J was trimmed by 0 bases and V by 3 bases; bases with no gene match: 1. Per germline, CDR1 KGHSH and CDR2 LQKENI. The CDR3 sequence is 16 residues long. CDR3 bases: TGTGCCAGCTCACCTACTAGCGGGAGCTCCTACAATGAGCAGTTCTTC. Protein: CASSPTSGSSYNEQFF.

Here the CDR3 reads CASSIDPRQLVSGANVLTF. The CDR3 bases are TGTGCCAGTAGTATAGATCCTCGGCAGCTTGTCTCTGGGGCCAACGTCCTGACTTTC. This chain links TRBV19 with TRBJ2-6, with D unclear. The length of the CDR3 is 19 residues. V lost 0 bases, J lost 0 bases, and 15 bases lay in between. Germline V lookup: CDR1 LNHDA, CDR2 SQIVND (reference sequence).

This chain uses TRBV7-2 with TRBJ2-7; D unclear. CDR3 length: 13 amino acids. Deletions cut 5 bases from V and 3 bases from J, with 11 bases between. CDR1 and CDR2 from the germline V gene are SGHTA and FQGNSA. The CDR3 reads CASSQARNYEQYF. CDR3 in DNA: TGTGCCAGCAGCCAGGCCCGGAACTACGAGCAGTACTTC.

This clone came up a few times. The gene calls are TRBV4-2 and TRBJ2-5, with 10 bases fitting TRBD2. V was clipped by 4 bases and J by 1 base; unmatched bases: 18. The CDR3 runs to 20 residues. Per the germline V gene, CDR1 is LGHNA and CDR2 is YNFKEQ. CDR3 region: CASSPATAGGSWIGQETQYF. In DNA form, the CDR3 reads TGTGCCAGCAGCCCAGCAACAGCGGGAGGGAGCTGGATCGGCCAAGAGACCCAGTACTTC.

The gene calls are TRBV6-6 and TRBJ1-5; 10 nucleotides line up with TRBD1. Germline CDR1 MNHNY, CDR2 SVGAGI (reference sequence). There are 15 residues in the CDR3. V dropped 6 bases and J dropped 2; count of bases not matched to a gene: 4. CDR3 residues: CASRPTGGGNQPQHF. As DNA, the CDR3 is TGTGCCAGCAGACCGACAGGGGGCGGCAATCAGCCCCAGCATTTT.